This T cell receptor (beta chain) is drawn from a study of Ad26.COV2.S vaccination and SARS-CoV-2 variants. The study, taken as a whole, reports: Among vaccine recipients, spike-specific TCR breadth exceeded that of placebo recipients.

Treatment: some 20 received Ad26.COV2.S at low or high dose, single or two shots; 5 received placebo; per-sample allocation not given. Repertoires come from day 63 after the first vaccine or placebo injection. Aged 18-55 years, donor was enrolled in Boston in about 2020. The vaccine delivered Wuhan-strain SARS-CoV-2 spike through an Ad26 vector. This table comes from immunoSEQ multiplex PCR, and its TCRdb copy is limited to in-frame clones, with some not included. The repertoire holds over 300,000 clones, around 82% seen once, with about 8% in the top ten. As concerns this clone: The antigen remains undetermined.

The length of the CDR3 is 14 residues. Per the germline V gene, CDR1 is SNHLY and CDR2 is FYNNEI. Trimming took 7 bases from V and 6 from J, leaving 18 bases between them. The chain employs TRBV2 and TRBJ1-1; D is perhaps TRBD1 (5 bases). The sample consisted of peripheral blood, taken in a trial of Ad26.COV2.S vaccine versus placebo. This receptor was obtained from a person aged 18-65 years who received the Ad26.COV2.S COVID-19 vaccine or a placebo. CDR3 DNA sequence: TGTGCCAGCACAGCCTTACTGGGGCAGGCTGAAGCTTTCTTT. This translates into CASTALLGQAEAFF.